This T cell receptor beta chain came from a study of T cell repertoires in cytomegalovirus infection. Study summary: Well-studied HLA-B-restricted CMV epitopes were used in the study alongside recently identified HLA-C-restricted ones. Public TCR beta signatures provided an indication of both CMV infection and a matching HLA type. Study-level points and caveats: The ex vivo response was dominated by HLA-C-restricted CMV-specific TCR beta clonotypes. Based on cumulative public TCR beta family frequency, carriers of CMV plus the relevant HLA were identified.

TCRdb fed the reads into MiXCR, producing one record per CDR3 protein. The sample includes about a million distinct CDR3 sequences, 30% to 40% seen only once; the top ten take about an eighth. The germline gives CDR1 SGHRS, CDR2 YFSETQ. The V and J ends lost 6 bases and 0 bases, in that order; junction bases with no gene match: 11. The CDR3 has 16 amino acids. Turning to this clonotype: The antigen is undetermined.

The receptor's source is a human donor in good health (CMV status not recorded). Some clones in this sample may be carry-over from other donors' samples. This sample comprised cultured CD8+ T cells from PBMCs, obtained from culture after CMV antigen stimulation. The chain combines TRBV5-1 with TRBJ1-1, with TRBD1 matching 7 bases. CDR3 in amino acids: CASMSGQTSLNTEAFF. CDR3 in DNA: TGCGCCAGCATGTCGGGACAGACTTCACTGAACACTGAAGCTTTCTTT.